This T cell receptor beta chain appears in the sequencing data of a study of identical twins. Overall study results and limits: Instead of following the same donors, the conclusions were based on cross-sectional statistical analysis. Cord blood's abundant beta clonotypes had fewer insertions, unlike memory repertoires. Out-of-frame sharing of TCR alpha in monozygotic twins was underestimated by models.

TCRdb analysed the 5' RACE reads with MiXCR anew, one entry per CDR3 protein. Of approximately 700,000 distinct CDR3 sequences detected, 18% appear once; the ten largest clones hold roughly 13%. For this clonotype: The antigen remains undetermined.

J lost 9 bases, V lost 3 bases, and 17 bases had no gene match. This CDR3 has 16 residues. Germline CDR1 DFQATT, CDR2 SNEGSKA (reference sequence). These data were also reused for a study on T cells expressing NK-cell markers. According to that study: Seropositivity for HCMV was found in seven of the eight sequenced donors, with one seronegative.

Sequencing was carried out using PBMCs. The TCR sequence derives from a woman aged 18-29 years in good health. V usage is TRBV20-1 and J usage is TRBJ2-1; TRBD2 agrees at 7 bases. The CDR3 protein is CSASSRGTSASGEQFF. The CDR3 bases are TGCAGTGCTAGCTCCCGGGGAACTAGCGCATCGGGTGAGCAGTTCTTC.